This paragraph reports one T cell receptor beta chain. Its specificity is not known. This specimen belongs to a study of T cell responses to AZD1222 COVID-19 vaccine. Study in general: The study pooled second doses at about 4 or about 12 weeks.

Produced via immunoSEQ multiplex PCR; TCRdb's table is partial and in-frame only. In the table there are 130,000 to 150,000 clones, around nine tenths of which are singletons. Overall study results and limits: Seropositivity was recorded at baseline in only a handful of AZD1222 recipients. Donors were mostly white British, more females; clonal diversity possibly underestimated. After the peak T cell response, and only then, were repertoires sampled.

V trimming: 6 bases; J trimming: 2 bases; junction bases outside the gene matches: 4. Germline CDR1 KGHSH, CDR2 LQKENI. CDR3 length: 14 residues. This TCR was recovered from an adult in good health. Sequenced here: peripheral blood, sampled on day 0 of AZD1222 vaccination. V gene TRBV18 combines with J gene TRBJ1-5, with 7 bases that match TRBD1. The CDR3 DNA reads as TGTGCCAGCTCTCTCAGGGGGGGCAATCAGCCCCAGCATTTT. The encoded protein is CASSLRGGNQPQHF. Combining the CDR3 with reference TRBV18 and TRBJ1-5 gives the whole variable domain NAGVMQNPRHLVRRRGQEARLRCSPMKGHSHVYWYRQLPEEGLKFMVYLQKENIIDESGMPKERFSAEFPKEGPSILRIQQVVRGDSAAYFCASSLRGGNQPQHFGDGTRLSIL.